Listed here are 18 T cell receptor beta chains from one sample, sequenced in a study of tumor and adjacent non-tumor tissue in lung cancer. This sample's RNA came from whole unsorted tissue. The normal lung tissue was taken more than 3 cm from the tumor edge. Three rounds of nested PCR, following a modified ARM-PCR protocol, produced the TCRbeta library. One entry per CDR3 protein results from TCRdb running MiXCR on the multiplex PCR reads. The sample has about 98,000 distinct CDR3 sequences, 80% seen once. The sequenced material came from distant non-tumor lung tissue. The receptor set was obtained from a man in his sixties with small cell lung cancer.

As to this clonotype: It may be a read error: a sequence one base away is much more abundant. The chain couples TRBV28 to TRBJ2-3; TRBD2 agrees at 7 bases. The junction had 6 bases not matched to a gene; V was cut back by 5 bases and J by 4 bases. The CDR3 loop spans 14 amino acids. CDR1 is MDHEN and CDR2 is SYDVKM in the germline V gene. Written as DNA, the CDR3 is TGTGCCAGCAGTCGGACTAGTCACTCAGATACGCAGTATTTT. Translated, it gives CASSRTSHSDTQYF.

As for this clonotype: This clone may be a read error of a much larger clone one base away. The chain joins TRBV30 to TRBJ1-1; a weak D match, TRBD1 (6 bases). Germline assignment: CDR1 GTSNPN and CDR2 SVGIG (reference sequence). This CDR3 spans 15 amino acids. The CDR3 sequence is CTWSVGGGVNTEAFF. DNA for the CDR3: TGTACCTGGAGTGTAGGGGGGGGGGTCAACACTGAAGCTTTCTTT.

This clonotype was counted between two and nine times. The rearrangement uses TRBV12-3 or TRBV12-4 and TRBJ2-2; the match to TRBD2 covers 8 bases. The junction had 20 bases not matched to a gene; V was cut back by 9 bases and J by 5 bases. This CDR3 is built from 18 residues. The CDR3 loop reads CASSLLIAGPAGTGELFF. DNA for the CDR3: TGTGCCAGTAGTCTTCTCATAGCGGGGCCCGCGGGGACCGGGGAGCTGTTTTTT.

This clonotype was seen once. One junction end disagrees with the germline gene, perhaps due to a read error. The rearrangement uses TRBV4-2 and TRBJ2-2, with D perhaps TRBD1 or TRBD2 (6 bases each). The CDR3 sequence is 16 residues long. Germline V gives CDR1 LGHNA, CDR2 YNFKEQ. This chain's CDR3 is CASRQDLRANTGGLFF. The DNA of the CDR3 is TGTGCGAGCAGACAGGATCTGAGGGCCAACACCGGGGGGCTGTTTTTT.

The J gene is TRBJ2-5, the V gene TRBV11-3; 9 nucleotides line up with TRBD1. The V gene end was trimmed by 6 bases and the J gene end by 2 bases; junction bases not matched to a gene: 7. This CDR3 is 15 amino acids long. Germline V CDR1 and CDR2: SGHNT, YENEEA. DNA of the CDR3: TGTGCCAGCAGTCGCACAGGGGGCAGTCAAGAGACCCAGTACTTC. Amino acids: CASSRTGGSQETQYF. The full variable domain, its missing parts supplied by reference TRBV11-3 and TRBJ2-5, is EAGVVQSPRYKIIEKKQPVAFWCNPISGHNTLYWYLQNLGQGPELLIRYENEEAVDDSQLPKDRFSAERLKGVDSTLKIQPAELGDSAVYLCASSRTGGSQETQYFGPGTRLLVL.

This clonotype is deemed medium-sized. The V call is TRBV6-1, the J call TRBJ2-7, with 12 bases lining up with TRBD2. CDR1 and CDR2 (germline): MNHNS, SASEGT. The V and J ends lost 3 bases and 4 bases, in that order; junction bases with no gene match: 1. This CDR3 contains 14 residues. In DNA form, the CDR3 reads TGTGCCAGCAGTGAGACTAGCGGGAGTTACGAGCAGTACTTC. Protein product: CASSETSGSYEQYF.

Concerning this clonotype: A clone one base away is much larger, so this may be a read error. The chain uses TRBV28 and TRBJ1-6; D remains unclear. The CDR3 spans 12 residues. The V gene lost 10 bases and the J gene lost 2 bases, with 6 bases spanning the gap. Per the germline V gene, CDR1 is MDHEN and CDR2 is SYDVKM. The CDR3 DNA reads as TGTGCCATCGATGCCTATAATTCACCCCTCCACTTT. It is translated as CAIDAYNSPLHF. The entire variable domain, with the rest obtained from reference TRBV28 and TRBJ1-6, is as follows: DVKVTQSSRYLVKRTGEKVFLECVQDMDHENMFWYRQDPGLGLRLIYFSYDVKMKEKGDIPEGYSVSREKKERFSLILESASTNQTSMYLCAIDAYNSPLHFGNGTRLTVT.

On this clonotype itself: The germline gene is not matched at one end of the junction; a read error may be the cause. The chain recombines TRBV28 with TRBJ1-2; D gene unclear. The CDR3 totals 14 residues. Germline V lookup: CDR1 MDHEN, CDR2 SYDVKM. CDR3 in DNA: TGTACCAGTAGTTTGGAGGGCCGAAACTATGGCTACACCTTC. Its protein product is CTSSLEGRNYGYTF.

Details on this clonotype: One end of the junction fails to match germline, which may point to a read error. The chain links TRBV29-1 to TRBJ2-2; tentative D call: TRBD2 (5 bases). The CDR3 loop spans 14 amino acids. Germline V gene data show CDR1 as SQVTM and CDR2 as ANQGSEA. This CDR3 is CSVFSSLNTGEPFF. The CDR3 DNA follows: TGCAGCGTTTTTAGCAGTCTGAACACCGGGGAGCCGTTTTTT.

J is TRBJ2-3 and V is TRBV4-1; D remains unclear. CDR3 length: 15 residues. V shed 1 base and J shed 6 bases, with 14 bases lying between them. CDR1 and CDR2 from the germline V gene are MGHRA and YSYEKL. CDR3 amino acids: CASSQGQGLTDTQYF. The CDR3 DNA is TGCGCCAGCAGCCAAGGACAAGGGCTCACTGATACGCAGTATTTT.

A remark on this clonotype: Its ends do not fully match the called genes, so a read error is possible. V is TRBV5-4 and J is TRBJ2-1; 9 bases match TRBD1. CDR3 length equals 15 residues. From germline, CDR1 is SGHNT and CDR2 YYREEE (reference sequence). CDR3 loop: CASSFYGTGLYEHFF. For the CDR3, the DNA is TGTGCCAGCAGCTTCTACGGGACAGGGTTGTATGAGCACTTCTTC.

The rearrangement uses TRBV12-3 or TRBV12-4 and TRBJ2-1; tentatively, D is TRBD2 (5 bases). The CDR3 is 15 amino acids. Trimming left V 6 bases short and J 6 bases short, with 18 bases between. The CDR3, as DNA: TGTGCCAGCAGGCGCGGGCAGGTATTGGGCAATGAGCAGTTCTTC. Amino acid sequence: CASRRGQVLGNEQFF.

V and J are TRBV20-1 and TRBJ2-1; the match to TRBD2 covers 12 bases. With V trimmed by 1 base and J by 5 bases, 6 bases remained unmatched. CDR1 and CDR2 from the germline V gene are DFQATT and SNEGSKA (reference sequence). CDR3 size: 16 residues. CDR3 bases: TGCAGTGCTAGAGGAACTAGCGGGAGGAGACACAATGAGCAGTTCTTC. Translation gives CSARGTSGRRHNEQFF.

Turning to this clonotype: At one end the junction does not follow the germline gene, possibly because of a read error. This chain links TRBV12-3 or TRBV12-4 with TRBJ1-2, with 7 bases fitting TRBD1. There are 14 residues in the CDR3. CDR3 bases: TGTGCCAACACCGCGAGACAGGGAGCGGGTGGCTACATCTTC. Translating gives CANTARQGAGGYIF.

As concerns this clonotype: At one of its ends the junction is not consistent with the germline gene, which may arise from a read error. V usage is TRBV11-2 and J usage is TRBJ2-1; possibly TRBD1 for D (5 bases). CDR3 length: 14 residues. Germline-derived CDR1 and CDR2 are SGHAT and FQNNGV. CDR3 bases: TGTGCCAGCAAGAAGCTGCAGGGCGACAATGACCAGCCTTTC. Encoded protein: CASKKLQGDNDQPF.

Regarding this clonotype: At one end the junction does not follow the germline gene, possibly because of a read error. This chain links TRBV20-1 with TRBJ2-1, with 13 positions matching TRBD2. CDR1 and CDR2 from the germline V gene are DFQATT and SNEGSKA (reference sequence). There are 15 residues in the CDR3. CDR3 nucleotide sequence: TGCACTGCTATTCCGACTAGCGGGAGGATCGGTGAGCAGTTCTTC. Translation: CTAIPTSGRIGEQFF.

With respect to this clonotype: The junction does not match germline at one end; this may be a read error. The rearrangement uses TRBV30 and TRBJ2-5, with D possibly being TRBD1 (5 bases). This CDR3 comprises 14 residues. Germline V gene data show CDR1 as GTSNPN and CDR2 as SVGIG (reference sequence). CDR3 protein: CAWSVFGAQQTQYF. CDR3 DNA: TGTGCATGGAGTGTGTTTGGGGCGCAACAGACCCAGTACTTC.

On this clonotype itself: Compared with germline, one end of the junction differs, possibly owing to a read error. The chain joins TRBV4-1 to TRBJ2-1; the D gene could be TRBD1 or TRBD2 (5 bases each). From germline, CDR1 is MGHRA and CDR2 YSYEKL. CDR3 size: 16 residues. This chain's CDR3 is CASSQDQLGAHNEQFF. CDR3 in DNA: TGCGCCAGCAGCCAAGATCAACTAGGGGCCCACAATGAACAGTTCTTC.